The 3 T cell receptor beta chains presented below share a single source sample, sequenced in a study of T cell responses to AZD1222 COVID-19 vaccine. Sequencing used immunoSEQ multiplex PCR; TCRdb keeps in-frame clones, though not all of them. This repertoire shows about 100,000 clones, about 87% found once; its top ten account for approximately 15%. Sequenced here: peripheral blood, sampled on day 0 of AZD1222 vaccination. The source is an adult in good health.

This chain links TRBV10-3 with TRBJ2-2; 7 bases map to TRBD1. Germline loops: CDR1 ENHRY, CDR2 SYGVKD. With V trimmed by 6 bases and J by 7 bases, 8 bases remained unmatched. This CDR3 spans 14 amino acids. The CDR3 DNA follows: TGTGCCATCAGAGAAGACAGGGCGGGCGGGGAGCTGTTTTTT. Amino acid sequence: CAIREDRAGGELFF.

The CDR3 protein is CAISEPRGSYGYTF. CDR3 nucleotides: TGTGCCATCAGTGAGCCGAGGGGATCCTATGGCTACACCTTC. The chain employs TRBV10-3 and TRBJ1-2; maybe TRBD1 (5 bases). The CDR3 loop spans 14 amino acids. The V and J ends lost 2 bases and 4 bases respectively, with 11 bases between them. CDR1 and CDR2 from the germline V gene are ENHRY and SYGVKD.

Regarding this clone: The same CDR3 also results from other DNA sequences found in this sample. V is TRBV6-2 or TRBV6-3 and J is TRBJ1-2; 8 bases agree with TRBD1. CDR1 MNHEY and CDR2 SVGEGT come from the germline V gene. J lost 6 bases, V lost 5 bases, and 5 bases had no gene match. This CDR3 has 13 amino acids. CDR3 region: CASSLGQGNGYTF. In nucleotides, the CDR3 is TGTGCCAGCAGTCTTGGACAGGGCAATGGCTACACCTTC.